The entry below gives a single TCR beta chain sequence along with its context. Germline V gives CDR1 SGHTA, CDR2 FQGNSA. The V end lost 5 bases, the J end lost 5 bases, and 10 bases lay between the germline ends. The CDR3 length is 14 residues. Amplification targeted TCR beta CDR3 regions from RNA transcripts. HTBI primers were used for first-round RT-PCR of the TCR CDR3. TCRdb reprocessed the multiplex PCR reads with MiXCR, giving one entry per CDR3 protein. The sample yields approximately 560,000 distinct CDR3 sequences, about 45% seen once. These data come from a study of T cells in Graves' hyperthyroidism and ophthalmopathy.

This sequence originates from a woman aged 18-30 years with Graves' hyperthyroidism. Sequenced material: peripheral blood or thyroid tissue (not recorded which). The genes are TRBV7-2 and TRBJ1-6; maybe TRBD1 (6 bases). CDR3 sequence: CASSHREDNSPLHF. The DNA for the CDR3 is TGTGCCAGCAGCCACAGGGAAGATAATTCACCCCTCCACTTT.